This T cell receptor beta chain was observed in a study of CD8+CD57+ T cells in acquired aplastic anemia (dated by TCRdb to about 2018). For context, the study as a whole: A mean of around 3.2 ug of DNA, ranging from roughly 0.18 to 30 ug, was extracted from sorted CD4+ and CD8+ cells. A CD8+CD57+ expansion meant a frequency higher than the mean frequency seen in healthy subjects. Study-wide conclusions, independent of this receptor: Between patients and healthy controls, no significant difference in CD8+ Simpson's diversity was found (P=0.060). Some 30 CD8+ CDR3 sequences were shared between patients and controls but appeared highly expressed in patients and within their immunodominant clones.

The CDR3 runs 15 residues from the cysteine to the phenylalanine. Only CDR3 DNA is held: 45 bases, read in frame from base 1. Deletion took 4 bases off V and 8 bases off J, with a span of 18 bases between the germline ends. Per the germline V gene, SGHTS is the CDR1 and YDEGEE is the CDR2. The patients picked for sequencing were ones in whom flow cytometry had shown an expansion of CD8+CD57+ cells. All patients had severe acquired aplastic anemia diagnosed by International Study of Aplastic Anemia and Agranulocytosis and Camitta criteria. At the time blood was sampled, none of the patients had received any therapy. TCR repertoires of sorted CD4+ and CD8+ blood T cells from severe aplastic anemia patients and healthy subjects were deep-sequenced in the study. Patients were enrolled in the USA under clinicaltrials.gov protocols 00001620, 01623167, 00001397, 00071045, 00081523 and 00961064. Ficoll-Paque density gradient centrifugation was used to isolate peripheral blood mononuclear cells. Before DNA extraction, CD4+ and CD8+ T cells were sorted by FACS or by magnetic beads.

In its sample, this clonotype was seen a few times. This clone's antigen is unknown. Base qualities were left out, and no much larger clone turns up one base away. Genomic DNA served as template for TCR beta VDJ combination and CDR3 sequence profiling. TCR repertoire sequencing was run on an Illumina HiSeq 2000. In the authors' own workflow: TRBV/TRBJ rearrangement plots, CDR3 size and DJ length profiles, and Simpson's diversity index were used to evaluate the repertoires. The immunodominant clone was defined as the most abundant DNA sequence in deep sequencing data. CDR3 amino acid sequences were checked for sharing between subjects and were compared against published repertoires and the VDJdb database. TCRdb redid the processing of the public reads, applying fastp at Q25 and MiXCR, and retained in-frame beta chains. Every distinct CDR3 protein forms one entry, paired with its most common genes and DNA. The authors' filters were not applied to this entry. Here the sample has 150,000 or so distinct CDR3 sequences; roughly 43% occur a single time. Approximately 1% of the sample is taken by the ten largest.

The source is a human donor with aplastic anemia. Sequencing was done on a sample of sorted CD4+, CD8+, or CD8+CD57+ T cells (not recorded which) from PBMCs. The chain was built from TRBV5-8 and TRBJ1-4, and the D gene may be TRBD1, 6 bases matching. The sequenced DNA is TGTGCCAGCAGCCTGCCGGGGGGCTCAGGAGAAAAACTGTTTTTT. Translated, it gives CASSLPGGSGEKLFF.